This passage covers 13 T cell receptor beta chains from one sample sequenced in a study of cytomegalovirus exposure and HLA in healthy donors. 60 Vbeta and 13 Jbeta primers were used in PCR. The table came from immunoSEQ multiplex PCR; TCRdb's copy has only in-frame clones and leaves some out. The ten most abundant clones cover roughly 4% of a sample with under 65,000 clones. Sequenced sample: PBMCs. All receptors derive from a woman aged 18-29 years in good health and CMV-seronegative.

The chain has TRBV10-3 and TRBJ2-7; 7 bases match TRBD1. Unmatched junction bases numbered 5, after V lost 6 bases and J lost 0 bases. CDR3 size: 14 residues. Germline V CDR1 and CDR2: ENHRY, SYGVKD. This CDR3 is CAIRGQLNSYEQYF. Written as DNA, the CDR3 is TGTGCCATCAGGGGACAGTTAAACTCCTACGAGCAGTACTTC.

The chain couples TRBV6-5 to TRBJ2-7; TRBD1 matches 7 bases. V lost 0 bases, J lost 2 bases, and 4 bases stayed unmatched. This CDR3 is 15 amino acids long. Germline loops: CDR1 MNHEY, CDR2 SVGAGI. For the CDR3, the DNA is TGTGCCAGCAGTTACTCCGAGACAGGGCCCTACGAGCAGTACTTC. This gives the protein CASSYSETGPYEQYF.

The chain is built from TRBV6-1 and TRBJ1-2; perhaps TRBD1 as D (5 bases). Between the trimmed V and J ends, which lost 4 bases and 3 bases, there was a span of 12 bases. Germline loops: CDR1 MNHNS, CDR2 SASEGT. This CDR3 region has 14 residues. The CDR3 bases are TGTGCCAGCAGTGGACAGCTCAGGGACTATGGCTACACCTTC. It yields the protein CASSGQLRDYGYTF.

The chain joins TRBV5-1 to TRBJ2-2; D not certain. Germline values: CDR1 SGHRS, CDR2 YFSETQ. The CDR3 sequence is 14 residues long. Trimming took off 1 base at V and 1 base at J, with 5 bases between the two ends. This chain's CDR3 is CASSLNGNTGELFF. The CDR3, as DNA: TGCGCCAGCAGCTTGAACGGGAACACCGGGGAGCTGTTTTTT.

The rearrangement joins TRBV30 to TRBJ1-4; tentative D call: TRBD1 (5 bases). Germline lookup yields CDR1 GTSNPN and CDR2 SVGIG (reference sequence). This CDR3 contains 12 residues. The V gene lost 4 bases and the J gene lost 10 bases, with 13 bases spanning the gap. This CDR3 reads CAWNGGDAKLFF. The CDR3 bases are TGTGCCTGGAACGGCGGGGACGCAAAACTGTTTTTT. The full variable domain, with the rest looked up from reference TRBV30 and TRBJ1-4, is SQTIHQWPATLVQPVGSPLSLECTVEGTSNPNLYWYRQAAGRGLQLLFYSVGIGQISSEVPQNLSASRPQDRQFILSSKKLLLSDSGFYLCAWNGGDAKLFFGSGTQLSVL.

The CDR3 protein is CASSAGSSNQPQHF. CDR3 in DNA: TGTGCCAGCAGCGCCGGGAGTAGCAATCAGCCCCAGCATTTT. The J gene is TRBJ1-5, the V gene TRBV25-1; the D is unclear. V shed 6 bases and J shed 0 bases, with 9 bases lying between them. Germline CDR1 is MGHDK and CDR2 is SYGVNS. The length of the CDR3 is 14 residues.

Written as DNA, the CDR3 is TGTGCCAGCAGCGATCCACCGGGACAGGGGGGAGGCTACACCTTC. Encoded protein: CASSDPPGQGGGYTF. The V gene is TRBV7-2, the J gene TRBJ1-2, with TRBD1 matching 11 bases. The CDR3 consists of 15 residues. V was pared by 5 bases and J by 8 bases, with 10 bases of the junction left unmatched. The germline CDR1 and CDR2 sequences are SGHTA and FQGNSA.

DNA of the CDR3: TGCGCCAGCAGCTTTACTGGGGCCGAGAACTATGGCTACACCTTC. This gives the protein CASSFTGAENYGYTF. The rearrangement links TRBV5-1 to TRBJ1-2, with D perhaps TRBD1 (5 bases). The germline V gene has CDR1 SGHRS and CDR2 YFSETQ. The V end was cut by 2 bases, the J end by 2 bases, with 13 bases between. The CDR3 sequence is 15 residues long. Variable domain in full (rest from reference TRBV5-1 and TRBJ1-2): KAGVTQTPRYLIKTRGQQVTLSCSPISGHRSVSWYQQTPGQGLQFLFEYFSETQRNKGNFPGRFSGRQFSNSRSEMNVSTLELGDSALYLCASSFTGAENYGYTFGSGTRLTVV.

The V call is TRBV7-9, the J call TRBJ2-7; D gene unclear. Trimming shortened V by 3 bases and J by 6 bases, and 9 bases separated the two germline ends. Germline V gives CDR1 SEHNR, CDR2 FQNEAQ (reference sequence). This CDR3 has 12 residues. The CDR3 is CASSFSGFEQYF. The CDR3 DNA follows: TGTGCCAGCAGCTTCTCGGGTTTCGAGCAGTACTTC. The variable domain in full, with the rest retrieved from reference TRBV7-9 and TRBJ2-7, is DTGVSQNPRHKITKRGQNVTFRCDPISEHNRLYWYRQTLGQGPEFLTYFQNEAQLEKSRLLSDRFSAERPKGSFSTLEIQRTEQGDSAMYLCASSFSGFEQYFGPGTRLTVT.

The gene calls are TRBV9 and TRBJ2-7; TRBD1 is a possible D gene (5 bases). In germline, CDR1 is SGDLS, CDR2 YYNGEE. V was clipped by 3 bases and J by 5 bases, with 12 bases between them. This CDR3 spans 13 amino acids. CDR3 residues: CASSAQGGDEQYF. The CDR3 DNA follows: TGTGCCAGCAGCGCGCAGGGTGGGGACGAGCAGTACTTC.

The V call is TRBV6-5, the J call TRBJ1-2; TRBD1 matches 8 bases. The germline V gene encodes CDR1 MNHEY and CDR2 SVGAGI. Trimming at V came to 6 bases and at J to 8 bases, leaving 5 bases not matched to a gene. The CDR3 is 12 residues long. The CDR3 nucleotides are TGTGCCAGCAGGGAATCAGGGGGCGGCTACACCTTC. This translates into CASRESGGGYTF.

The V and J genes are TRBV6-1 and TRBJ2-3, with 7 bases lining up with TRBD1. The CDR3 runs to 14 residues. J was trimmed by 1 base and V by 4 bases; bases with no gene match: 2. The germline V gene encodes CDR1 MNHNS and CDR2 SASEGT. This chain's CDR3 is CASSGQGGTDTQYF. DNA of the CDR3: TGTGCCAGCAGTGGACAGGGAGGCACAGATACGCAGTATTTT.

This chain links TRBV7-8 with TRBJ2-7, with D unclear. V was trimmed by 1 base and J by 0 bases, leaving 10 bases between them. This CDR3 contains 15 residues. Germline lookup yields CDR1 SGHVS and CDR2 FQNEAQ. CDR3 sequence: CASSLVAVPSYEQYF. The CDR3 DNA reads TGTGCCAGCAGCTTAGTGGCGGTTCCCTCCTACGAGCAGTACTTC. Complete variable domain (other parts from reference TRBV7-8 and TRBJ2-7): GAGVSQSPRYKVAKRGQDVALRCDPISGHVSLFWYQQALGQGPEFLTYFQNEAQLDKSGLPSDRFFAERPEGSVSTLKIQRTQQEDSAVYLCASSLVAVPSYEQYFGPGTRLTVT.